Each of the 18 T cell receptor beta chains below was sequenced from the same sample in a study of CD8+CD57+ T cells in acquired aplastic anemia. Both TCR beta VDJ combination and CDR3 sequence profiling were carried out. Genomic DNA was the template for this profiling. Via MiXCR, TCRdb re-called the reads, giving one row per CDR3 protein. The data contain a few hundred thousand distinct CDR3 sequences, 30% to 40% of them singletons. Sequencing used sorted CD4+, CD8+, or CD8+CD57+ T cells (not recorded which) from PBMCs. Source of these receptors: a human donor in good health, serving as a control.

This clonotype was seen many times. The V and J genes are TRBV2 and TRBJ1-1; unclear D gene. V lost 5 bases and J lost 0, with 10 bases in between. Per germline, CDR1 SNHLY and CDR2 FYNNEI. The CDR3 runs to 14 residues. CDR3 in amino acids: CASSSRTVNTEAFF. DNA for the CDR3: TGTGCCAGCAGTTCTAGGACGGTGAACACTGAAGCTTTCTTT.

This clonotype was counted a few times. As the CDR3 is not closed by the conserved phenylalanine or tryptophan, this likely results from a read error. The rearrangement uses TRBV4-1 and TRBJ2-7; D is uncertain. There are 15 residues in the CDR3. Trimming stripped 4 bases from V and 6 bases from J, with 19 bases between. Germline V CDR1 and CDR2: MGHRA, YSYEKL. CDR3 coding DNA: TGCGCCAGCAGCCTCGTGGCAGCGAGAAAATCCGAGCAGTACCTC. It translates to CASSLVAARKSEQYL.

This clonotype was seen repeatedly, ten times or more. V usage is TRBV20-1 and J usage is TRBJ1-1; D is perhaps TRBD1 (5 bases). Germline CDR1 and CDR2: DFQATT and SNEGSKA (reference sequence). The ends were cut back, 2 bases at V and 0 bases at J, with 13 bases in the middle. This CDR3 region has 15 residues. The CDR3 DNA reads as TGCAGTGCTAGAAGGGCAGGGACCTTGAACACTGAAGCTTTCTTT. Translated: CSARRAGTLNTEAFF.

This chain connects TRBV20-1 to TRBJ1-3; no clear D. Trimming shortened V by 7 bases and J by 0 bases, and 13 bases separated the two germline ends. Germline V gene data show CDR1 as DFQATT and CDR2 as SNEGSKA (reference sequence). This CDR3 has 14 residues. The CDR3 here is CSEYRYYSGNTIYF. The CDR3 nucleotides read TGCAGTGAATACAGATACTACTCTGGAAACACCATATATTTT.

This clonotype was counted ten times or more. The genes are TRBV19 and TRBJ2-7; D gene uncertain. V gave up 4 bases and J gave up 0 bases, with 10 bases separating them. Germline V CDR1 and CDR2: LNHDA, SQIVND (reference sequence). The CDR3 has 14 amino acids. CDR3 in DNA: TGTGCCAGTAGTACCTCCTCCTCCTCCTACGAGCAGTACTTC. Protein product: CASSTSSSSYEQYF.

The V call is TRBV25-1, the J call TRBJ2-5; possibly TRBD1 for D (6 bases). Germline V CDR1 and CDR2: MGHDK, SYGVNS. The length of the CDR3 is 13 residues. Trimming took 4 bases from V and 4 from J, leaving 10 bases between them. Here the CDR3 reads CASSGQARETQYF. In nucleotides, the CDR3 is TGTGCCAGCAGTGGACAGGCAAGAGAGACCCAGTACTTC.

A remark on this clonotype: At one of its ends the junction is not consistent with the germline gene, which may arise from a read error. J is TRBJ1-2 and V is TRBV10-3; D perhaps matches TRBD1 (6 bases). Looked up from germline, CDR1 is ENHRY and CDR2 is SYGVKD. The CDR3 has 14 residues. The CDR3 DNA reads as TGTGCCATCAGCGAGTGGGGGGGCTGGTATGGCTACACCTTC. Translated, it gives CAISEWGGWYGYTF.

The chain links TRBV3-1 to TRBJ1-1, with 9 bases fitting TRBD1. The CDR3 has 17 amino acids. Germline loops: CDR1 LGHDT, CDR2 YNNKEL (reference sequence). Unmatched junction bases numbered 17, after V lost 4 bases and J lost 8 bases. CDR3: CASSPTGGAAQLGEAFF. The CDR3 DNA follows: TGTGCCAGCAGCCCAACAGGGGGCGCGGCTCAATTGGGGGAAGCTTTCTTT.

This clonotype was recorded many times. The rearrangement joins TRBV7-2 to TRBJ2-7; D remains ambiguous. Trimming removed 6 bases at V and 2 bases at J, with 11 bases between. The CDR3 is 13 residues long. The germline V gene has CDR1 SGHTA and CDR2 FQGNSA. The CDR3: CASSRERAYEQYF. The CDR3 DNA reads TGTGCCAGCAGTCGAGAAAGGGCCTACGAGCAGTACTTC. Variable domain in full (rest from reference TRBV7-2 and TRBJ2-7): GAGVSQSPSNKVTEKGKDVELRCDPISGHTALYWYRQSLGQGLEFLIYFQGNSAPDKSGLPSDRFSAERTGGSVSTLTIQRTQQEDSAVYLCASSRERAYEQYFGPGTRLTVT.

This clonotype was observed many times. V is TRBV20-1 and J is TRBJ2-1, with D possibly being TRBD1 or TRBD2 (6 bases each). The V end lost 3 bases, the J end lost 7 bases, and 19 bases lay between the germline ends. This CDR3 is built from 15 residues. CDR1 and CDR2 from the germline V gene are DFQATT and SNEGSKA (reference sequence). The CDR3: CSASPPGANRNEQFF. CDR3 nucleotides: TGCAGTGCTAGCCCTCCGGGGGCGAATAGAAATGAGCAGTTCTTC.

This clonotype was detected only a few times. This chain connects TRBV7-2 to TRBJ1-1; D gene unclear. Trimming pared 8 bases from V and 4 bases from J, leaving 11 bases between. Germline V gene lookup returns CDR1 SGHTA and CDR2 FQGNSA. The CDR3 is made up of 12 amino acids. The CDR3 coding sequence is TGTGCCAGCGGGAGGTCGGTCACTGAAGCTTTCTTT. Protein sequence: CASGRSVTEAFF.

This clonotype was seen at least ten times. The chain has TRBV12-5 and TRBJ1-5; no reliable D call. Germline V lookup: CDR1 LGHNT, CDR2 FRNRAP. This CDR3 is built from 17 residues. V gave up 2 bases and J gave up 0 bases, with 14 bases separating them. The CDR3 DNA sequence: TGTGCTAGTGGTTTGCGGCAGAGGACTTATAGCAATCAGCCCCAGCATTTT. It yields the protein CASGLRQRTYSNQPQHF.

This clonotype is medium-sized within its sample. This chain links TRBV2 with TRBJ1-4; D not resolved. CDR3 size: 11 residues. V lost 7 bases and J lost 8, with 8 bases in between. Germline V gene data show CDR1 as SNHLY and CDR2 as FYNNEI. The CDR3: CASTDWEKLFF. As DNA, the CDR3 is TGTGCCAGCACGGATTGGGAAAAACTGTTTTTT.

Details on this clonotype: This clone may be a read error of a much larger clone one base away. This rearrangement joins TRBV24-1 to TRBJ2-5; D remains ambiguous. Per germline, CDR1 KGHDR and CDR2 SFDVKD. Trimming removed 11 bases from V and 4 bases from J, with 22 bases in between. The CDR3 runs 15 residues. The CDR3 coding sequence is TGTGCCAGCAGCCAAGGACGCACGTACCGAGAGACCCAGTACTTC. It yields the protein CASSQGRTYRETQYF.

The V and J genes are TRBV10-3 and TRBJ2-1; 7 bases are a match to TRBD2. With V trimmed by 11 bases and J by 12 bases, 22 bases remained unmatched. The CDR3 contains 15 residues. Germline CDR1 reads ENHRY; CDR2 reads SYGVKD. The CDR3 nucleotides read TGTGCCGGCAGTTACCCGGCTAGCGGCACAGATACGCAGTTCTTC. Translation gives CAGSYPASGTDTQFF.

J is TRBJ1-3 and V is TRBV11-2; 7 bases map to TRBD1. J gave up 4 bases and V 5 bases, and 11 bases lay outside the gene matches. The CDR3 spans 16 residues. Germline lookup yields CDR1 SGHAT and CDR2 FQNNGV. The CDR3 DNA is TGTGCCAGCAGCAGCTACCCGGGACAGTACGGAAACACCATATATTTT. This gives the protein CASSSYPGQYGNTIYF. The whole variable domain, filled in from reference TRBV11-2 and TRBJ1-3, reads EAGVAQSPRYKIIEKRQSVAFWCNPISGHATLYWYQQILGQGPKLLIQFQNNGVVDDSQLPKDRFSAERLKGVDSTLKIQPAKLEDSAVYLCASSSYPGQYGNTIYFGEGSWLTVV.

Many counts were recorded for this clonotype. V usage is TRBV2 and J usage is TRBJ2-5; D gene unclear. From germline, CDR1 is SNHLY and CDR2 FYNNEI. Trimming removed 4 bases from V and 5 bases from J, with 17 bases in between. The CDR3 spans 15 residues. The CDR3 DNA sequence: TGTGCCAGCAGTGCATGGGAAGCTCGGGTGGAGACCCAGTACTTC. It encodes CASSAWEARVETQYF.

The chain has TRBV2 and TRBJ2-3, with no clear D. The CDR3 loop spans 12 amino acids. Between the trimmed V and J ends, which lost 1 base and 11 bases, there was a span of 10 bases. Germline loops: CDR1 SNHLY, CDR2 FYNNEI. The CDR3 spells CASSEVTLKQYF. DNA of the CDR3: TGTGCCAGCAGTGAAGTGACACTGAAGCAGTATTTT.